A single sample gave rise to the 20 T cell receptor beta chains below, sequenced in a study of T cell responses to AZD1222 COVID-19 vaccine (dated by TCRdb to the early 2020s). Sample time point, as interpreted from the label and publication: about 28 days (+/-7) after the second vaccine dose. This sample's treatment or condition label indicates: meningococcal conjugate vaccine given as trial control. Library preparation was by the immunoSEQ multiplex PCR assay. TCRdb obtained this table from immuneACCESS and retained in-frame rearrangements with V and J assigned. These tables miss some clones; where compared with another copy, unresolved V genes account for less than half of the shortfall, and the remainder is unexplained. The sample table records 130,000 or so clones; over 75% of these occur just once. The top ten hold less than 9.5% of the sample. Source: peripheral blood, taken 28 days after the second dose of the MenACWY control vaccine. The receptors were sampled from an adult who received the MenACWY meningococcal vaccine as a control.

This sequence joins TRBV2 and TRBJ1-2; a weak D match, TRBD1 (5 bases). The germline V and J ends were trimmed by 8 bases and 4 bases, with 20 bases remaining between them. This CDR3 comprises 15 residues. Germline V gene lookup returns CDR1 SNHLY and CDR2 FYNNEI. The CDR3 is CASSRGEGAAYGYTF. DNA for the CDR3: TGTGCCAGCTCACGGGGGGAGGGTGCGGCCTATGGCTACACCTTC.

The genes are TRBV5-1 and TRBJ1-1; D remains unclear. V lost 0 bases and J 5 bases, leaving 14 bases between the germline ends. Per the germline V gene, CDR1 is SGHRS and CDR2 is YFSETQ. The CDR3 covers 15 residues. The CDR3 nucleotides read TGCGCCAGCAGCTTGGGGAACAGCCTAGGGACTGAAGCTTTCTTT. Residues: CASSLGNSLGTEAFF.

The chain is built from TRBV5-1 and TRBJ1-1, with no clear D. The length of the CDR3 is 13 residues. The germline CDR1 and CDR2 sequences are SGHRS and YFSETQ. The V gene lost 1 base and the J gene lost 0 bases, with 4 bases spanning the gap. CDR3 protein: CASSLWLNTEAFF. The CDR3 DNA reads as TGCGCCAGCAGCTTGTGGTTGAACACTGAAGCTTTCTTT.

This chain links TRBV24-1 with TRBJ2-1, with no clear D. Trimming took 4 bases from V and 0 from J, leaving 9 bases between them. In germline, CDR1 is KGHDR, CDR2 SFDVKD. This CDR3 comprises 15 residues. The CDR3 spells CATSEWGSSYNEQFF. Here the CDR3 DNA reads TGTGCCACCAGTGAATGGGGAAGCTCCTACAATGAGCAGTTCTTC.

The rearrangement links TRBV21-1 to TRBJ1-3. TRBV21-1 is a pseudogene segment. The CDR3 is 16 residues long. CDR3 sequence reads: CASSEKGEGSGNTIYF. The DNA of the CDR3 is TGTGCCAGCAGCGAAAAGGGGGAGGGCTCTGGAAACACCATATATTTT.

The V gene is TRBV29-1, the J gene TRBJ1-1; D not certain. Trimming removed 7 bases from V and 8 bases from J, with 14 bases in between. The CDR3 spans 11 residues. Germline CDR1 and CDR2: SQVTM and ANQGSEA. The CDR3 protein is CSAEGGQEAFF. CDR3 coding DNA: TGCAGCGCCGAGGGTGGTCAAGAAGCTTTCTTT.

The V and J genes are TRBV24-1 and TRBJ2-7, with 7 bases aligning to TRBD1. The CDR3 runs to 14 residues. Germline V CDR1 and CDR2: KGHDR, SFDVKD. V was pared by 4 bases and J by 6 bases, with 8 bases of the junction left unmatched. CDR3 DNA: TGTGCCACCAGTGACCGTGACAGGGTACCCGAGCAGTACGTC. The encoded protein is CATSDRDRVPEQYV.

The CDR3 DNA reads as TGCAGCGCGTCGGGGAGGCAAGAGACCCAGTACTTC. It encodes CSASGRQETQYF. The rearrangement links TRBV29-1 to TRBJ2-5, with TRBD2 as a possible D gene (6 bases). V was pared by 7 bases and J by 2 bases, with 11 bases between. The CDR3 loop spans 12 amino acids. The germline V gene encodes CDR1 SQVTM and CDR2 ANQGSEA.

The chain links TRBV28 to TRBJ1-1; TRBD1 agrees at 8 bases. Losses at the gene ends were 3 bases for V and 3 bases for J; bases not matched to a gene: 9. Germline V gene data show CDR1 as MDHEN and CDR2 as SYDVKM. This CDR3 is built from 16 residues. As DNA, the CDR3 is TGTGCCAGCAGTTTCTCAGGACAGGGAGAATACACTGAAGCTTTCTTT. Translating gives CASSFSGQGEYTEAFF.

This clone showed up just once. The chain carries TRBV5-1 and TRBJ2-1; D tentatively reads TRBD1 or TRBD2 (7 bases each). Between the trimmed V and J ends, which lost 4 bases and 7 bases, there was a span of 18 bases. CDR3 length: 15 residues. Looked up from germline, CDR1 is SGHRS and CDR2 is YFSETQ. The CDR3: CASSPRGQGGNEQFF. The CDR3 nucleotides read TGCGCCAGCAGCCCGAGGGGGCAGGGAGGGAATGAGCAGTTCTTC.

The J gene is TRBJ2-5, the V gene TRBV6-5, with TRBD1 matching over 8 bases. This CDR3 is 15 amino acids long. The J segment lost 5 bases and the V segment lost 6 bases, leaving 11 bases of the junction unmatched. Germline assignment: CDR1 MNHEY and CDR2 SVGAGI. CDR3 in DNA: TGTGCCAGCAGGCCAGGGGGCGCCGGTCGGGAGACCCAGTACTTC. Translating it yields CASRPGGAGRETQYF.

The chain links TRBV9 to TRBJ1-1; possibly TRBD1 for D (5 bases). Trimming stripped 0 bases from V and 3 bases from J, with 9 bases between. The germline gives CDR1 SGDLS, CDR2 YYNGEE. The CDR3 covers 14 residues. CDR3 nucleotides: TGTGCCAGCAGCGTAGCGGGACCTCACACTGAAGCTTTCTTT. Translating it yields CASSVAGPHTEAFF.

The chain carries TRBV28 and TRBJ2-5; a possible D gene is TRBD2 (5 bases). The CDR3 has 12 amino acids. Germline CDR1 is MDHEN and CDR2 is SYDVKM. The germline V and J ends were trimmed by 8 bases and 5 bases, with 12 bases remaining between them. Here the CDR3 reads CASEAREETQYF. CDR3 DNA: TGTGCCAGCGAGGCGAGGGAGGAGACCCAGTACTTC.

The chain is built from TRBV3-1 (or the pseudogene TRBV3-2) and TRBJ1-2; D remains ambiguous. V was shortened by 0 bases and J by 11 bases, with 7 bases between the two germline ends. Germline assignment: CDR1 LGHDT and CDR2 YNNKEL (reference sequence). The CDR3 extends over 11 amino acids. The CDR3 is CASSQDLEYTF. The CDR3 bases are TGTGCCAGCAGCCAAGATCTAGAGTACACCTTC.

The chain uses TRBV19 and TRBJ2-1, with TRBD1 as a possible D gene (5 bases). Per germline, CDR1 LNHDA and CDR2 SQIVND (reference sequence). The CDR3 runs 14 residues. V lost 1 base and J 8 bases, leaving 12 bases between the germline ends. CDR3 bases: TGTGCCAGTAGTATAGGGCAGGGCAGCGATGAGCAGTTCTTC. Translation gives CASSIGQGSDEQFF.

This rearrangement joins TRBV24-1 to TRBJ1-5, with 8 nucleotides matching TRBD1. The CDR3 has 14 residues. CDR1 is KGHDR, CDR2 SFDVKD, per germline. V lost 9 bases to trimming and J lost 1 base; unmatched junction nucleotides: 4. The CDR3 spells CATQGAGSNQPQHF. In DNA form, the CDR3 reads TGTGCCACCCAGGGGGCCGGGAGCAATCAGCCCCAGCATTTT.

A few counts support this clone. The CDR3 coding sequence is TGTGCCAGCAGCCCAACCGGGAGTCACCGTAGTGAGCAGTTCTTC. Amino acid sequence: CASSPTGSHRSEQFF. V and J are TRBV3-1 (or the pseudogene TRBV3-2) and TRBJ2-1, with D perhaps matching TRBD2 (6 bases). V was trimmed by 4 bases and J by 9 bases, leaving 19 bases between them. The CDR3 runs to 15 residues. CDR1 is LGHDT and CDR2 is YNNKEL in the germline V gene (reference sequence).

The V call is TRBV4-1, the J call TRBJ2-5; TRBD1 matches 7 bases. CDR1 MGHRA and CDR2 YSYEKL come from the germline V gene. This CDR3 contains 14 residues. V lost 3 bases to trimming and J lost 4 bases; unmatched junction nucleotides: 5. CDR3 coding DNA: TGCGCCAGCAGCCAGTTGACAGGGCTAGAGACCCAGTACTTC. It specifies CASSQLTGLETQYF.

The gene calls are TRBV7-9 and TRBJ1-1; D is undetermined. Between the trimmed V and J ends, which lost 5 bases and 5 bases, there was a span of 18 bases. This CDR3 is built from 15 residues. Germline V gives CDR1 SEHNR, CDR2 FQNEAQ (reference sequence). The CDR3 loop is CASSEQWGVGTEAFF. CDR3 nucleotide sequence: TGTGCCAGCAGCGAACAGTGGGGAGTAGGGACTGAAGCTTTCTTT.

CDR3 sequence: CASSLGTNYGYTF. DNA for the CDR3: TGTGCCAGCAGCTTGGGGACTAACTATGGCTACACCTTC. V usage is TRBV7-2 and J usage is TRBJ1-2; D is unclear. Germline V gene sequence: CDR1 SGHTA, CDR2 FQGNSA. This CDR3 is 13 amino acids long. The ends were cut back, 3 bases at V and 0 bases at J, with 5 bases in the middle.